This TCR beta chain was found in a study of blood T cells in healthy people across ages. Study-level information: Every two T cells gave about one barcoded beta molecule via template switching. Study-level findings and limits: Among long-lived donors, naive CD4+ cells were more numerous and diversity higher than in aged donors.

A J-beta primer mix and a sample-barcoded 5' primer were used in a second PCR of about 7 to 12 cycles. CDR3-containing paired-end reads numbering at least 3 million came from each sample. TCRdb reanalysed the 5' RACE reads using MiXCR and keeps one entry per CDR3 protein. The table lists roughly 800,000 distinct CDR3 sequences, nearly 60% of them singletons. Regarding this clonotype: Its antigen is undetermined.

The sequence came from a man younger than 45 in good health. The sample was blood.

The CDR3 coding sequence is TGTGCCAGTCACAGGGACGGAGCCGGAAACAATGAGCAGTTCTTC. Translated: CASHRDGAGNNEQFF. The chain carries TRBV7-2 and TRBJ2-1, with a weak D call TRBD1 (6 bases). The CDR3 runs to 15 residues. Germline CDR1 and CDR2: SGHTA and FQGNSA. V was clipped by 9 bases and J by 5 bases, with 20 bases between them.